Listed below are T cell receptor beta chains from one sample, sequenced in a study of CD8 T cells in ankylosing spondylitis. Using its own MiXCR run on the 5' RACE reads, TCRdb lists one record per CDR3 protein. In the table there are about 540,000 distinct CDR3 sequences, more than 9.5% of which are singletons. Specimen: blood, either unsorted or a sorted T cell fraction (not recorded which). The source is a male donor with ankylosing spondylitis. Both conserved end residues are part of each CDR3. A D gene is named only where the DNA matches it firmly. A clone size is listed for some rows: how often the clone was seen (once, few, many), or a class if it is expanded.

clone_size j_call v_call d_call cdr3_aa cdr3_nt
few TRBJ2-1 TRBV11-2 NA CASSPVNEQFF TGTGCCAGCAGTCCAGTCAATGAGCAGTTCTTC
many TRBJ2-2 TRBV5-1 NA CASSFGRANTGELFF TGCGCCAGCAGCTTTGGCAGAGCGAACACCGGGGAGCTGTTTTTT
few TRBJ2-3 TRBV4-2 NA CASSQMMLGGRAFGTDTQYF TGTGCCAGCAGCCAGATGATGTTGGGCGGCCGAGCGTTTGGCACAGATACGCAGTATTTT
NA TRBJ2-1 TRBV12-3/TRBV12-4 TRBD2 CASSWGLAVYNEQFF TGTGCCAGCAGTTGGGGACTAGCGGTCTACAATGAGCAGTTCTTC
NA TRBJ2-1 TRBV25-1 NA CASSEWGTQYNEQFF TGTGCCAGCAGTGAATGGGGGACACAGTACAATGAGCAGTTCTTC
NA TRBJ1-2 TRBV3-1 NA CASSQGAVGPFYGYTF TGTGCCAGCAGCCAAGGAGCGGTAGGTCCCTTCTATGGCTACACCTTC
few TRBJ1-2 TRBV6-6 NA CASMPTQSYGYTF TGTGCCAGCATGCCAACCCAGTCCTATGGCTACACCTTC
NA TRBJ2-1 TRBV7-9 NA CASRVREGSSYNEQFF TGTGCCAGCCGCGTCAGAGAGGGGAGCTCCTACAATGAGCAGTTCTTC
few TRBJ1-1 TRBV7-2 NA CASSLSITNTEAFF TGTGCCAGCAGCTTAAGCATTACGAACACTGAAGCTTTCTTT
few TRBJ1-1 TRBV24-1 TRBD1 CATSESGGSEAFF TGTGCCACCAGTGAATCAGGGGGATCTGAAGCTTTCTTT
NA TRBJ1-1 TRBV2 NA CASSARITEAFF TGTGCCAGCAGCGCTCGGATCACTGAAGCTTTCTTT
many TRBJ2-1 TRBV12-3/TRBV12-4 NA CASSLSGASVYNEQFF TGTGCCAGCAGTTTGTCTGGGGCTAGCGTCTACAATGAGCAGTTCTTC
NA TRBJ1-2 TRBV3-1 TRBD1 CASRKAGGDGYTF TGTGCCAGCAGGAAAGCAGGGGGGGATGGCTACACCTTC
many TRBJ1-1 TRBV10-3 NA CAISRQIEQTEAFF TGTGCCATCAGTAGGCAGATTGAACAGACTGAAGCTTTCTTT
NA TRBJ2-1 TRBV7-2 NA CASSLGTPEQFF TGTGCCAGCAGCTTAGGGACGCCAGAGCAGTTCTTC
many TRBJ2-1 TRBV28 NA CASSLRAGWAGDNEQFF TGTGCCAGCAGTTTACGAGCAGGGTGGGCAGGTGACAATGAGCAGTTCTTC
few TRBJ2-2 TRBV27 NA CASSSSREQNTGELFF NA
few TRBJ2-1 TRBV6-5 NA CASSYSREREQFF TGTGCCAGCAGTTACTCGAGGGAACGGGAGCAGTTCTTC
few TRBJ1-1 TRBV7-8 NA CASSLVYGQTNTEAFF TGTGCCAGCAGCTTAGTGTATGGACAAACGAACACTGAAGCTTTCTTT
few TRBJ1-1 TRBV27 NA CASSLSNGGGNTEAFF TGTGCCAGCAGTTTATCAAATGGAGGGGGGAACACTGAAGCTTTCTTT
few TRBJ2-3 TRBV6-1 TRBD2 CASSASLAGTDTQYF TGTGCCAGCAGTGCGTCACTAGCGGGCACAGATACGCAGTATTTT
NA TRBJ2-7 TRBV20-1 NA CSASIYGRGEYF TGCAGTGCTAGTATCTACGGGAGAGGAGAGTACTTC
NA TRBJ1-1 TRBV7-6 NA CASSLMRTRSTEAFF TGTGCCAGCAGCTTAATGAGGACGAGGAGCACTGAAGCTTTCTTT
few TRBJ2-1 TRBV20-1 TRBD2 CSARGLAGVLEQFF TGCAGTGCTAGAGGCCTAGCGGGAGTATTAGAGCAGTTCTTC
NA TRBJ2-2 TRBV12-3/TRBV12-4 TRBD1 CASRNGQGGGTGELFF TGTGCCAGCAGAAACGGACAGGGGGGAGGCACCGGGGAGCTGTTTTTT
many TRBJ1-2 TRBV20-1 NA CRAGGSYGYTF TGCAGGGCCGGGGGCAGCTATGGCTACACCTTC
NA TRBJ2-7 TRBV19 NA CASSSGLGTRSEQYF TGTGCCAGTAGTTCCGGCCTCGGGACCCGTAGCGAGCAGTACTTC
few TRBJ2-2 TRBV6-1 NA CAIMTGELFF TGTGCCATCATGACCGGGGAGCTGTTTTTT
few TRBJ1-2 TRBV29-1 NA CSVEEGRVYGYTF TGCAGCGTTGAAGAAGGGAGAGTTTATGGCTACACCTTC
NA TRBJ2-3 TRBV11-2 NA CASSLFLLRADTQYF TGTGCCAGCAGCCTTTTCCTACTCCGAGCAGATACGCAGTATTTT
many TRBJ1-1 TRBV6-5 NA CASSHPRGVLGNTEAFF TGTGCCAGCAGTCACCCCCGGGGGGTGTTAGGGAACACTGAAGCTTTCTTT
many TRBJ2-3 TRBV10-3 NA CAIFDAGRADTQYF TGTGCCATCTTTGATGCGGGGCGAGCAGATACGCAGTATTTT
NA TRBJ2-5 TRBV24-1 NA CATSPQLPGPPGETQYF TGTGCCACCAGCCCGCAGCTCCCGGGACCACCAGGAGAGACCCAGTACTTC
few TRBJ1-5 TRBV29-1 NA CSVTTTVGNQPQHF TGCAGCGTAACCACGACAGTGGGCAATCAGCCCCAGCATTTT
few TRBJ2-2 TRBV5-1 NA CASSFLRVDTGELFF TGCGCCAGCAGCTTTCTGAGGGTAGACACCGGGGAGCTGTTTTTT